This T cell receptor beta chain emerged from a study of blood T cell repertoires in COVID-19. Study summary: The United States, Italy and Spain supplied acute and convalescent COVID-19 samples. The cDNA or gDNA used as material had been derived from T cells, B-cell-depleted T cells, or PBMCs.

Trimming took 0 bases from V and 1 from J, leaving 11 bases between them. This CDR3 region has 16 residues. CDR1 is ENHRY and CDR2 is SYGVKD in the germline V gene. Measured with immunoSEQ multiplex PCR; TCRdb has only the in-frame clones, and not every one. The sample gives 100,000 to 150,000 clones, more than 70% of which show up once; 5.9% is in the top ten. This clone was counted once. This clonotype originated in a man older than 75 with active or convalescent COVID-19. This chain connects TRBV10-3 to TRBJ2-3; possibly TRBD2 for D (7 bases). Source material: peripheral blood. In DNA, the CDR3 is TGTGCCATCAGTGAGTCGGCGGGGGCCGGCACAGATACGCAGTATTTT. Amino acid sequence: CAISESAGAGTDTQYF.